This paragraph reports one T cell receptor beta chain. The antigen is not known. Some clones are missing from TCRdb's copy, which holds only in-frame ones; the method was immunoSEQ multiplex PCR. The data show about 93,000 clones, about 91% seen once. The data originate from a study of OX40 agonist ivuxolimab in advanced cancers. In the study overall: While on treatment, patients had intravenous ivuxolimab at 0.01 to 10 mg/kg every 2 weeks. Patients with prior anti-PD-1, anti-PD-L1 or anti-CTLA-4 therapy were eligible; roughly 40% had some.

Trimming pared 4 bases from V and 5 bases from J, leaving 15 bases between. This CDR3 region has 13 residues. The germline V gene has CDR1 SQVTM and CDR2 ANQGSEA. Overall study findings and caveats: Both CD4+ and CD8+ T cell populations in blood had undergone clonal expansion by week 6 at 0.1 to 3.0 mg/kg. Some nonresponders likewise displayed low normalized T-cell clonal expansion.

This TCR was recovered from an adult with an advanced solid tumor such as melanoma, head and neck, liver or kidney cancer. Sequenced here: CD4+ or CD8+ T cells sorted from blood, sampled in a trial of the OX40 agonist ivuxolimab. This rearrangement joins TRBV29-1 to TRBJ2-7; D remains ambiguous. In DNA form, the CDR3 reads TGCAGCGTTGTATCAGTCATGAGCCACGAGCAGTACTTC. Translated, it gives CSVVSVMSHEQYF.